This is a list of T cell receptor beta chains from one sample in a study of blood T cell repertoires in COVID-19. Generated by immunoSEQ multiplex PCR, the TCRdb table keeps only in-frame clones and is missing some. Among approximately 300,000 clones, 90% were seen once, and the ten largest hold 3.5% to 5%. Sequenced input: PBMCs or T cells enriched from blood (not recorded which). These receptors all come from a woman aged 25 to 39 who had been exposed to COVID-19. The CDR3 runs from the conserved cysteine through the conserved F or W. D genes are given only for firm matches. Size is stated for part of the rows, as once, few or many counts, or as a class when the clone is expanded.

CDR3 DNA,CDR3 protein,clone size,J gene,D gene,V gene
TGCGCCAGCAGCCAGGATTCGGGACAGTCCTATGGCTACACCTTC,CASSQDSGQSYGYTF,once,TRBJ1-2,TRBD1,TRBV4-1
TGTGCCAGCAGCAACGGCCGGGACAGGGTTTCCTACGAGCAGTACTTC,CASSNGRDRVSYEQYF,-,TRBJ2-7,TRBD1,TRBV5-4
TGCGCCAGCAGCCCTTATGGAGCTAGCGGGGGCCAAGAGACCCAGTACTTC,CASSPYGASGGQETQYF,-,TRBJ2-5,TRBD2,TRBV4-1
TGTGCCAGCAAGCTGGGACTAGCGGGGGCGGAGACCCAGTACTTC,CASKLGLAGAETQYF,-,TRBJ2-5,TRBD2,TRBV5-4
TGTGCCAGCAGCTGGCCTGCGACAGGGGGGAATTCACCCCTCCACTTT,CASSWPATGGNSPLHF,-,TRBJ1-6,TRBD1,TRBV11-2
TGTGCCACCAGTGTTACAGGGCGTAGTGGCTACACCTTC,CATSVTGRSGYTF,-,TRBJ1-2,-,TRBV24-1
TGCGCCAGCAGCTACAGGGGGCAGACCGGGGAGCTGTTTTTT,CASSYRGQTGELFF,-,TRBJ2-2,TRBD1,TRBV5-1
TGTGCCAGCAGCGCCGCGGGGGGGCGTTCCTATCCCTACGAGCAGTACTTC,CASSAAGGRSYPYEQYF,once,TRBJ2-7,TRBD2,TRBV9
TGTGCCAGCAGCTTAGCGTTACAGGGCGAGCAGTTCTTC,CASSLALQGEQFF,few,TRBJ2-1,-,TRBV7-9
TGTGCCAGCAGCGTAGATAGCTTTTACTACACAGATACGCAGTATTTT,CASSVDSFYYTDTQYF,-,TRBJ2-3,-,TRBV9
TGTGCCAGCAGCGTAGCGGGTAGCGGGGGAGTGACCCAGTACTTC,CASSVAGSGGVTQYF,few,TRBJ2-5,TRBD2,TRBV9
TGTGCCAGCTCACCATCGACTAGCGTGTACACCGGGGAGCTGTTTTTT,CASSPSTSVYTGELFF,-,TRBJ2-2,TRBD2,TRBV18
TGTGCCAGCAGCCAAGATTTAGGCCAGGGTGGCGGCTACACCTTC,CASSQDLGQGGGYTF,-,TRBJ1-2,-,TRBV4-2
TGTGCCAGTAGTCGCCGGAGGAGTGAAAAACTGTTTTTT,CASSRRRSEKLFF,-,TRBJ1-4,-,TRBV19
TGCGCCAGCAGCCAAGATGGGGGGTATACTAATGAAAAACTGTTTTTT,CASSQDGGYTNEKLFF,-,TRBJ1-4,-,TRBV4-3
TGTGCCAGCATGAAAGTTAGACAGGGGAGTACTGAAGCTTTCTTT,CASMKVRQGSTEAFF,-,TRBJ1-1,TRBD1,TRBV7-8
TGTGCCAGCAGCAACACGAACACTGAAGCTTTCTTT,CASSNTNTEAFF,-,TRBJ1-1,-,TRBV13
TGCGCCAGCAGCTTGGGGGCCTCGGACTCCCCCTACAATGAGCAGTTCTTC,CASSLGASDSPYNEQFF,-,TRBJ2-1,-,TRBV5-1
TGCAGTGCCAGTCGGGGGAGGAATGAAAAACTGTTTTTT,CSASRGRNEKLFF,-,TRBJ1-4,-,TRBV20-1
TGTGCCAGCAGTTTCAACAGGGGTTCCTCTGGAAACACCATATATTTT,CASSFNRGSSGNTIYF,few,TRBJ1-3,TRBD1,TRBV6-5
TGTGCCAGCAGCCCATCTAGCGGGGGGGGCAATGAGCAGTTCTTC,CASSPSSGGGNEQFF,-,TRBJ2-1,TRBD2,TRBV6-5
TGTGCCAGCTCAAATAATCTCTACGAGCAGTACTTC,CASSNNLYEQYF,-,TRBJ2-7,-,TRBV18
TGTGCCAGTGGAACCGGGAGAAACTATGGCTACACCTTC,CASGTGRNYGYTF,-,TRBJ1-2,-,TRBV19